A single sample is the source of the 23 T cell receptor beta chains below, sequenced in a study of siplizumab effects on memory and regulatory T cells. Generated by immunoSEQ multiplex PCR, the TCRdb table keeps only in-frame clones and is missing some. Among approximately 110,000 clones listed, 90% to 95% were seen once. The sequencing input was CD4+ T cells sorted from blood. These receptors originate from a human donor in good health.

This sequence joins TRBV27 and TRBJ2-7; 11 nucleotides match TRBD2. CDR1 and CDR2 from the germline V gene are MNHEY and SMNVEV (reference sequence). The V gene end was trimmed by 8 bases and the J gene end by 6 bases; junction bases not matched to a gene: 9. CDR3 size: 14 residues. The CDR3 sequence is CASQARLAGSEQYF. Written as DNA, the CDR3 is TGTGCCAGCCAAGCGAGACTAGCGGGGTCCGAGCAGTACTTC.

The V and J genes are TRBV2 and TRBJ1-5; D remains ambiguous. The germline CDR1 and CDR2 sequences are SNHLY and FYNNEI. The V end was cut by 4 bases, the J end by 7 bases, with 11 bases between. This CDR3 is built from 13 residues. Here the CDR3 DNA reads TGTGCCAGCAGTGTACATAACCGACAGCCCCAGCATTTT. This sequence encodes CASSVHNRQPQHF.

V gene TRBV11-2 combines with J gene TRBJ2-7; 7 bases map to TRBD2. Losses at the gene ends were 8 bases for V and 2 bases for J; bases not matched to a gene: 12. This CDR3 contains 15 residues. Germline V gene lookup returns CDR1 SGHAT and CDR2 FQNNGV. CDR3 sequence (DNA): TGTGCCAGCCAAACTAGGGCGGGAGTCGCCTACGAGCAGTACTTC. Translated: CASQTRAGVAYEQYF.

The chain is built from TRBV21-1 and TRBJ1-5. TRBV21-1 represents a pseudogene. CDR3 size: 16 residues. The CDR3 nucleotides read TGTGCCAGCAGCAAAGAGAAAGGAAGGGGGGATCAGCCCCAGCATTTT. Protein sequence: CASSKEKGRGDQPQHF.

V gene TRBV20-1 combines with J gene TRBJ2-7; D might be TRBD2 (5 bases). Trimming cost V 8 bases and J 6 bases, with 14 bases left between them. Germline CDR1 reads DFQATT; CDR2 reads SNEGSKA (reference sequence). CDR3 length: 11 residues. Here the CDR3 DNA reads TGCAGTCCACGAGACGGGGTCGAGCAGTACTTC. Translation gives CSPRDGVEQYF.

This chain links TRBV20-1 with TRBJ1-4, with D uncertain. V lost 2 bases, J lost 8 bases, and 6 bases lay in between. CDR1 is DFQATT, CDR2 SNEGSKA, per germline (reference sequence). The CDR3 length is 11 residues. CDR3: CSARLGEKLFF. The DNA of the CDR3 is TGCAGTGCTAGACTGGGGGAAAAACTGTTTTTT.

The CDR3 sequence is CASSQGTTWDTEAFF. DNA of the CDR3: TGTGCCAGCAGCCAGGGGACAACCTGGGACACTGAAGCTTTCTTT. This chain links TRBV5-6 with TRBJ1-1; TRBD1 might be the D (6 bases). This CDR3 spans 15 amino acids. The germline CDR1 and CDR2 sequences are SGHDT and YYEEEE. V was clipped by 4 bases and J by 3 bases, with 16 bases between them.

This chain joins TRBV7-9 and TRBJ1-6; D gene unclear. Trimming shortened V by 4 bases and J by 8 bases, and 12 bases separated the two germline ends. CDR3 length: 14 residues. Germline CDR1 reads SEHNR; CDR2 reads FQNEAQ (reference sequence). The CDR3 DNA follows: TGTGCCAGCAGCTCAGACATCACGCATTCACCCCTCCACTTT. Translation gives CASSSDITHSPLHF.

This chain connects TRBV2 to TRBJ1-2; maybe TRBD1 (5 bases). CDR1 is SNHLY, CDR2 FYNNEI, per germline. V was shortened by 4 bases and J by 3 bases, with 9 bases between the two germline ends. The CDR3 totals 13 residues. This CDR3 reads CASSAQGYYGYTF. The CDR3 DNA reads TGTGCCAGCAGTGCCCAGGGATACTATGGCTACACCTTC.

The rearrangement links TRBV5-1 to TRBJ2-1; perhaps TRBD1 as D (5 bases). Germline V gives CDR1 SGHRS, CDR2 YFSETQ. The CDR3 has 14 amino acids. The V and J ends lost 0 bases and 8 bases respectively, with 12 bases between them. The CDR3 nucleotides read TGCGCCAGCAGCTTGGGACCCCAGGGCTATGAGCAGTTCTTC. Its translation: CASSLGPQGYEQFF.

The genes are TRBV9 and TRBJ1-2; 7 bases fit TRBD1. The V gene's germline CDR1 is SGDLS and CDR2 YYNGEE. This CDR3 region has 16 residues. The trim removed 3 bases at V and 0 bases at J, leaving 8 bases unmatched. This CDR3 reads CASSGLGQTANYGYTF. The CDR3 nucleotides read TGTGCCAGCAGCGGATTGGGACAGACCGCTAACTATGGCTACACCTTC.

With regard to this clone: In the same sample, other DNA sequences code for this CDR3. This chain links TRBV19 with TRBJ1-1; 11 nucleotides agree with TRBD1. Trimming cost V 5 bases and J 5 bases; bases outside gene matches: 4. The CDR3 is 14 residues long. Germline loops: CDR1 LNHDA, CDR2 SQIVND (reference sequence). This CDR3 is CASSSGQGGTEAFF. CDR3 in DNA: TGTGCCAGTAGTTCGGGACAGGGGGGAACTGAAGCTTTCTTT.

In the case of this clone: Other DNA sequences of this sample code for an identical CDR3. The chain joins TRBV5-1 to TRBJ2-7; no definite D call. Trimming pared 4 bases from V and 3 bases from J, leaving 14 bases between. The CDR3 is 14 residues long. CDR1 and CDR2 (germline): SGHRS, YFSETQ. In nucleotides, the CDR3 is TGCGCCAGCAGCCCCGACGGACGAGGCTACGAGCAGTACTTC. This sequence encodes CASSPDGRGYEQYF.

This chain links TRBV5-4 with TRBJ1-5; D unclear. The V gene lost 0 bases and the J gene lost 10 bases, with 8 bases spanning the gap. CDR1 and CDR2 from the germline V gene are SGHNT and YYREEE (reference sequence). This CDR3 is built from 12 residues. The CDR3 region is CASSLAGGPQHF. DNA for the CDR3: TGTGCCAGCAGCTTGGCCGGAGGACCCCAGCATTTT.

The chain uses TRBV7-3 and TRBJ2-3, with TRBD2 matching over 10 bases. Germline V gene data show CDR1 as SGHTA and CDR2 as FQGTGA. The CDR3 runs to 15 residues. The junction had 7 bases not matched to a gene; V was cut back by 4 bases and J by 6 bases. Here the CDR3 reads CASSYASGGRDTQYF. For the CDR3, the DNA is TGTGCCAGCAGCTACGCTAGCGGGGGACGGGATACGCAGTATTTT.

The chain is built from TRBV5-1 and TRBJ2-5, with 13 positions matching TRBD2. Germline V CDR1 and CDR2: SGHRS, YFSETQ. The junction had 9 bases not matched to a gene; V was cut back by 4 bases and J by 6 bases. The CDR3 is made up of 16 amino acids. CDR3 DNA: TGCGCCAGCAGCACCTGGACTAGCGGGAGTTTGCAGACCCAGTACTTC. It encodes CASSTWTSGSLQTQYF. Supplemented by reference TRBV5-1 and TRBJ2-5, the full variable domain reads KAGVTQTPRYLIKTRGQQVTLSCSPISGHRSVSWYQQTPGQGLQFLFEYFSETQRNKGNFPGRFSGRQFSNSRSEMNVSTLELGDSALYLCASSTWTSGSLQTQYFGPGTRLLVL.

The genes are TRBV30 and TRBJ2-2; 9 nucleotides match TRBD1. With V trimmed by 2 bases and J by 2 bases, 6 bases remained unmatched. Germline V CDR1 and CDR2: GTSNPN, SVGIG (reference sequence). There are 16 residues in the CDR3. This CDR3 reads CAWSTGGGINTGELFF. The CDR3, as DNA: TGTGCCTGGAGTACAGGGGGCGGAATAAACACCGGGGAGCTGTTTTTT.

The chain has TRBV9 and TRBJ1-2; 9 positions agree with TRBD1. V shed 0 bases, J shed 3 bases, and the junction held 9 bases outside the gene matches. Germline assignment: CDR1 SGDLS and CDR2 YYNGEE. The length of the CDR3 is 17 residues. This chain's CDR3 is CASSVVDRGVVHYGYTF. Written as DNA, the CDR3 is TGTGCCAGCAGCGTAGTGGACAGGGGAGTAGTCCACTATGGCTACACCTTC.

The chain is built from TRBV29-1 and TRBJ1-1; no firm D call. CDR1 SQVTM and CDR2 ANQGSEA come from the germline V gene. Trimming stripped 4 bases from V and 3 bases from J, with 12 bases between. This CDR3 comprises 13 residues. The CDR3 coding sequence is TGCAGCGTTGCCGGCAGAACCTACACTGAAGCTTTCTTT. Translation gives CSVAGRTYTEAFF.

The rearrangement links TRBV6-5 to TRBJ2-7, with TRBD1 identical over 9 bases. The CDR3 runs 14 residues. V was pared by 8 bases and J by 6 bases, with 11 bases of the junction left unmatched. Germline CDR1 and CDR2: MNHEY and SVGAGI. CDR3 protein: CASRNRGRACEQYF. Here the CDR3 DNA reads TGTGCCAGCCGGAACAGGGGGCGTGCGTGCGAGCAGTACTTC.

CDR3 in amino acids: CASSGLAGGPINEQFF. CDR3 in DNA: TGCGCCAGCAGCGGCTTAGCGGGAGGGCCCATCAATGAGCAGTTCTTC. The chain employs TRBV5-1 and TRBJ2-1; 11 bases match TRBD2. The CDR3 sequence is 16 residues long. Germline V gives CDR1 SGHRS, CDR2 YFSETQ. Trimming removed 4 bases from V and 6 bases from J; junction bases left unmatched: 9.

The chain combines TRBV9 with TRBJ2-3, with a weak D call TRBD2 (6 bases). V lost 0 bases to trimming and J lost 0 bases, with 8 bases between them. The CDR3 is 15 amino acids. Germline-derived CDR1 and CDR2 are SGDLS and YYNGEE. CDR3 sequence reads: CASSVARGSTDTQYF. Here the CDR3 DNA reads TGTGCCAGCAGCGTAGCGCGGGGAAGCACAGATACGCAGTATTTT.

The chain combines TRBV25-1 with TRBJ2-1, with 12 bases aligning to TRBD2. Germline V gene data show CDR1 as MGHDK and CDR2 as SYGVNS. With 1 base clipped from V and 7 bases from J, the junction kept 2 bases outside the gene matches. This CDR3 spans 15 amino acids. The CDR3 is CASSESGTSGNEQFF. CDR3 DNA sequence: TGTGCCAGCAGTGAATCAGGGACTAGCGGGAATGAGCAGTTCTTC.